This TCR beta chain emerged from a study of blood T cell repertoires in COVID-19. Study details: Recovered Cohort 3 donors showed two negative PCRs, clearance, or symptom resolution. From T cells, B-cell-depleted T cells, or PBMCs came the material, which was cDNA or gDNA.

In the authors' methods: Amplification of reference gene primers provided the estimated nucleated cell counts. Using immunoSEQ multiplex PCR, the repertoire was profiled, and TCRdb retains in-frame clones only, with some absent. That table is the source of V, J and clone size, and D and trimming were worked out from the DNA. Of roughly 140,000 clones listed, about 80% were seen once; the top ten hold roughly 3.9%. Participants were placed into cohorts based on the clinical history they reported. The CDR3 is made up of 14 amino acids. The V and J ends lost 5 bases and 4 bases respectively, with 14 bases between them. Germline CDR1 and CDR2: LGHDT and YNNKEL (reference sequence).

The specimen sequenced was PBMCs or T cells enriched from blood (not recorded which). The gene calls are TRBV3-1 (or the pseudogene TRBV3-2) and TRBJ1-2, with a tentative D call TRBD1 (6 bases). The origin of this receptor is a man over 45 in a cohort exposed to, infected with or recovered from COVID-19 (not recorded which). The DNA of the CDR3 is TGTGCCAGCAGCGCACCACAGGGATCCTATGGCTACACCTTC. It is translated as CASSAPQGSYGYTF.